These T cell receptor beta chains were read from a single sample in a study of T cell responses to AZD1222 COVID-19 vaccine. Only in-frame clones appear in the TCRdb table, and some are missing; sequencing was by immunoSEQ multiplex PCR. The table shows under 150,000 clones, with more than 85% occurring only once. This specimen consisted of peripheral blood, obtained on day 0 of AZD1222 vaccination. These receptors originate from an adult in good health. CDR3s include the opening cysteine and the closing phenylalanine or tryptophan. The D gene is left open where the match is weak. Size is stated for part of the rows, as once, few or many counts, or as a class when the clone is expanded.

TRBJ2-5	-	TRBV9	-	CASSRGQETQYF	TGTGCCAGCAGCAGGGGTCAAGAGACCCAGTACTTC
TRBJ2-7	-	TRBV5-8	once	CASCVGFTYEQYF	TGTGCCAGCTGCGTGGGTTTCACCTACGAGCAGTACTTC
TRBJ1-2	-	TRBV6-5	-	CASRTGDSYGYTF	TGTGCCAGCAGGACAGGAGACTCCTATGGCTACACCTTC
TRBJ2-3	-	TRBV5-4	-	CASSLEVTDTQYF	TGTGCCAGCAGCCTGGAGGTCACAGATACGCAGTATTTT
TRBJ1-2	TRBD1	TRBV20-1	-	CSQGVMNGYTF	TGCAGTCAGGGGGTAATGAACGGCTACACCTTC
TRBJ2-5	-	TRBV19	-	CASSIRARSNQETQYF	TGTGCCAGTAGTATAAGGGCCAGGAGTAATCAAGAGACCCAGTACTTC
TRBJ2-2	-	TRBV9	-	CASSVVDPGELFF	TGTGCCAGCAGCGTAGTAGATCCCGGGGAGCTGTTTTTT
TRBJ1-6	-	TRBV4-3	-	CASSPSVGVNSPLHF	TGCGCCAGCAGCCCAAGCGTAGGGGTGAATTCACCCCTCCACTTT
TRBJ2-5	-	TRBV5-5	-	CASSSRPRAEETQYF	TGTGCCAGCAGCTCCCGACCGCGAGCGGAAGAGACCCAGTACTTC
TRBJ1-4	-	TRBV28	-	CASSPNRLRLGGKLFF	TGTGCCAGCAGTCCCAACAGGCTCAGATTGGGAGGAAAACTGTTTTTT
TRBJ2-7	-	TRBV21-1	-	CASSKCDSGRPVDEQYF	TGTGCCAGCAGCAAATGCGATAGCGGGAGACCGGTAGACGAGCAGTACTTC
TRBJ2-3	-	TRBV5-4	-	CASSSPGTDTQYF	TGTGCCAGCAGCTCGCCCGGCACAGATACGCAGTATTTT
TRBJ2-7	-	TRBV7-9	few	CASSLEGLRYEQYF	TGTGCCAGCAGCTTAGAGGGTTTGCGCTACGAGCAGTACTTC
TRBJ1-5	-	TRBV29-1	-	CSFTEGNRDQPQHF	TGCAGCTTCACCGAGGGAAATCGCGATCAGCCCCAGCATTTT
TRBJ2-1	TRBD2	TRBV4-3	-	CASSPGGGNEQFF	TGCGCCAGCAGCCCCGGGGGGGGCAATGAGCAGTTCTTC
TRBJ1-2	-	TRBV20-1	-	CSASSSRLGYGYTF	TGCAGTGCTAGTTCGTCCAGGCTGGGCTATGGCTACACCTTC
TRBJ1-5	TRBD1	TRBV2	-	CASTLLVTGDQPQHF	TGTGCCAGCACCCTACTTGTGACAGGGGATCAGCCCCAGCATTTT
TRBJ1-5	TRBD1	TRBV12-5	-	CASGLGPGQGYQPQHF	TGTGCTAGTGGTTTGGGGCCGGGACAGGGGTATCAGCCCCAGCATTTT
TRBJ2-4	TRBD1	TRBV14	-	CASSTGALQYF	TGTGCCAGCAGCACAGGGGCGCTTCAGTACTTC
TRBJ2-7	TRBD2	TRBV5-1	-	CASSLWTSGSSYEQYF	TGCGCCAGCAGCCTCTGGACTAGCGGTAGCTCCTACGAGCAGTACTTC
TRBJ1-1	-	TRBV11-3	-	CASSSGFGEGTEAFF	TGTGCCAGCAGCTCTGGGTTTGGTGAGGGAACTGAAGCTTTCTTT
TRBJ2-7	TRBD1	TRBV4-1	-	CASGGTGAYEQYF	TGCGCCAGCGGCGGGACAGGGGCCTACGAGCAGTACTTC
TRBJ1-2	TRBD1	TRBV7-8	-	CASSPTGGYGYTF	TGTGCCAGCAGCCCGACAGGGGGCTATGGCTACACCTTC
TRBJ1-1	TRBD1	TRBV19	once	CASSIWGQGNTEAFF	TGTGCCAGTAGTATATGGGGACAGGGGAACACTGAAGCTTTCTTT
TRBJ1-1	-	TRBV20-1	-	CSASGNSEAFF	TGCAGTGCTTCCGGGAATAGTGAAGCTTTCTTT
TRBJ2-2	-	TRBV7-3	-	CASSPTKGRVTGELFF	TGTGCCAGCAGCCCGACGAAGGGGCGGGTAACCGGGGAGCTGTTTTTT
TRBJ2-1	TRBD2	TRBV3-1/TRBV3-2	-	CASSQWGSREVAGEQFF	TGTGCCAGCAGCCAATGGGGTTCGCGGGAGGTCGCAGGTGAGCAGTTCTTC
TRBJ1-1	TRBD1	TRBV27	-	CASSPPRQGANTEAFF	TGTGCCAGCAGTCCCCCCCGACAGGGTGCGAACACTGAAGCTTTCTTT
TRBJ1-1	-	TRBV15	-	CATSRDIFTEAFF	TGTGCCACCAGCAGAGACATCTTCACTGAAGCTTTCTTT
TRBJ1-2	-	TRBV24-1	-	CATSDLNYGYTF	TGTGCCACCAGTGATTTAAACTATGGCTACACCTTC
TRBJ1-5	-	TRBV19	-	CASSIKRGGGNQPQHF	TGTGCCAGTAGTATTAAGAGGGGTGGCGGCAATCAGCCCCAGCATTTT
TRBJ1-4	-	TRBV15	-	CASARGTGEKLFF	TGTGCCAGCGCCCGGGGAACGGGTGAAAAACTGTTTTTT